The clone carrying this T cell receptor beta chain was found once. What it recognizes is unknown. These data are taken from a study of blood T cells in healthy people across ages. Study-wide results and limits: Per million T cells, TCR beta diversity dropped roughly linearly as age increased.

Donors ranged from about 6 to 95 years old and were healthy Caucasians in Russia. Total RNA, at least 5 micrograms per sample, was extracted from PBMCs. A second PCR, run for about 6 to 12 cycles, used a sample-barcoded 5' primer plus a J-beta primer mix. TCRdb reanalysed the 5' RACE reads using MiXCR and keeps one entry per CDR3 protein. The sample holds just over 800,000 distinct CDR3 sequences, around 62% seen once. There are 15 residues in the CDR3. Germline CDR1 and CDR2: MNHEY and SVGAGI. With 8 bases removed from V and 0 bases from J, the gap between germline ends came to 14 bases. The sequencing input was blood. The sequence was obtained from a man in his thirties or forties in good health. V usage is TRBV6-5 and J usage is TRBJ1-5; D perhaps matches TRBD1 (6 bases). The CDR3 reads CASRTVVSSNQPQHF. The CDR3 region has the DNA TGTGCCAGCCGGACAGTAGTCTCTAGCAATCAGCCCCAGCATTTT.